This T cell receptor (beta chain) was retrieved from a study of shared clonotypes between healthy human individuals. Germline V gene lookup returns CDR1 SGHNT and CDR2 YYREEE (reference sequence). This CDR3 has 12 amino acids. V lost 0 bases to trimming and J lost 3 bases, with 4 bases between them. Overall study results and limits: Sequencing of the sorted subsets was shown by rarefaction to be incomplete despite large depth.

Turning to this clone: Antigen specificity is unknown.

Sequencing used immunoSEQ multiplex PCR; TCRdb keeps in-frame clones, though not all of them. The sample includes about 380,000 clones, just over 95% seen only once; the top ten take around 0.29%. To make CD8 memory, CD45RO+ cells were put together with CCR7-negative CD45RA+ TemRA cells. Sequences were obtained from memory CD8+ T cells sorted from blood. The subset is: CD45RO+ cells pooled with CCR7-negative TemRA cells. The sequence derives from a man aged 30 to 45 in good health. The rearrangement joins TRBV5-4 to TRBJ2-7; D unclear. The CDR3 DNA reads TGTGCCAGCAGCTTGGATCTCTACGAGCAGTACTTC. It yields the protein CASSLDLYEQYF.